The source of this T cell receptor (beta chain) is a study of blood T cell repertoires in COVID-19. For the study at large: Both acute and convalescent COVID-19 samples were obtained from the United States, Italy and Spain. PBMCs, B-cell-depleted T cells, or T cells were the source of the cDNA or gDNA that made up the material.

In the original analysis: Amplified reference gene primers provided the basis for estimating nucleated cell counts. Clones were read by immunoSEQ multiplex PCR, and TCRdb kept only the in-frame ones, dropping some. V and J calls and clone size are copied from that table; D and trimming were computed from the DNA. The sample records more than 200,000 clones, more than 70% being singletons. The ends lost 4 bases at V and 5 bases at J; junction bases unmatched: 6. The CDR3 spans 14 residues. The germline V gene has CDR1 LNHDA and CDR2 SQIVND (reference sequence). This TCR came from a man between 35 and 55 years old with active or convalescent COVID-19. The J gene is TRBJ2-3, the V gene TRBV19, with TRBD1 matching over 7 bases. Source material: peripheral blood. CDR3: CASSTTGQGDTQYF. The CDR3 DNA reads TGTGCCAGTAGTACGACAGGGCAGGGAGATACGCAGTATTTT.